Sequencing of this TCR beta chain was carried out in a study of T cells in Graves' hyperthyroidism and ophthalmopathy. Patients aged 18 to 65 had newly diagnosed hyperthyroidism that had lasted under 2 months. Exclusion followed for patients with uncontrolled infection, other autoimmune disease, pregnancy or lactation. In its sample, this clonotype was seen many times. Researchers took RNA transcripts and amplified the TCR beta CDR3 regions from them. First-round RT-PCR targeting the TCR CDR3 was performed with the HTBI primer set. TCRdb fed the multiplex PCR reads into MiXCR, producing one record per CDR3 protein. The sample has about 290,000 distinct CDR3 sequences, roughly 15% seen once. The germline V gene has CDR1 MNHNS and CDR2 SASEGT. J was trimmed by 1 base and V by 7 bases; bases with no gene match: 5. The CDR3 is 15 residues long.

Sequences were obtained from blood. The rearrangement joins TRBV6-1 to TRBJ2-5, with 11 bases that match TRBD2. This receptor was taken from a woman in her forties or fifties with Graves' hyperthyroidism that later progressed to Graves' ophthalmopathy. CDR3 amino acids: CASKPLAGGQETQYF. CDR3 DNA sequence: TGTGCCAGCAAGCCCCTAGCGGGAGGCCAAGAGACCCAGTACTTC.